These 21 T cell receptor beta chains share one sample of origin, sequenced in a study of regulatory T cells in long-lasting Graves disease. Construction of the TCR beta libraries employed iRepertoire HTBI primers in conjunction with Arm-PCR of CDR3 regions. TCRdb reanalysed the multiplex PCR reads using MiXCR and keeps one entry per CDR3 protein. The data contain about 660,000 distinct CDR3 sequences, about 32% of them seen just once; the ten biggest clones take up about 42%. Time point noted: persistent/refractory GD, antithyroid drugs over 5 years with positive TRAb. With RNA extracted from PBMCs as input, the TCR library was made. Source: peripheral blood mononuclear cells (PBMCs), taken when the disease was refractory, from a patient treated with antithyroid drugs. Source of these receptors: a female donor with Graves disease.

Ten or more counts support this clonotype. The junction departs from the called germline gene at one end, perhaps through a read error. The gene calls are TRBV28 and TRBJ1-2; 7 bases align to TRBD1. CDR1 and CDR2 from the germline V gene are MDHEN and SYDVKM. The CDR3 extends over 11 amino acids. CDR3 sequence: CASRKDRSMLF. The CDR3 DNA sequence: TGTGCCAGCAGAAAGGACAGGTCCATGCTCTTC.

The J gene is TRBJ2-1, the V gene TRBV9, with TRBD2 matching over 8 bases. Germline V gene sequence: CDR1 SGDLS, CDR2 YYNGEE. J lost 6 bases, V lost 0 bases, and 2 bases had no gene match. This CDR3 has 14 amino acids. CDR3 nucleotide sequence: TGTGCCAGCAGCGTAGTCAGCGGGAGCAATGAGCAGTTCTTC. This translates into CASSVVSGSNEQFF.

The count of this clonotype is one. The V call is TRBV19, the J call TRBJ2-2; 7 nucleotides align to TRBD2. Germline assignment: CDR1 LNHDA and CDR2 SQIVND (reference sequence). The J segment lost 2 bases and the V segment lost 2 bases, leaving 2 bases of the junction unmatched. This CDR3 is 15 amino acids long. CDR3 amino acids: CASSISGINTGELFF. The CDR3 nucleotides are TGTGCCAGTAGTATAAGCGGGATAAACACCGGGGAGCTGTTTTTT.

This clonotype showed up just a few times. The V call is TRBV29-1, the J call TRBJ1-1; D is perhaps TRBD1 (5 bases). Per germline, CDR1 SQVTM and CDR2 ANQGSEA. The ends were cut back, 5 bases at V and 4 bases at J, with 11 bases in the middle. The CDR3 spans 12 residues. The CDR3 protein is CSVWGGGTEAFF. DNA for the CDR3: TGCAGCGTTTGGGGCGGGGGCACTGAAGCTTTCTTT.

J is TRBJ1-1 and V is TRBV6-1; possible D gene TRBD1, 6 bases. The CDR3 sequence is 14 residues long. Germline CDR1 MNHNS, CDR2 SASEGT. The V and J ends lost 7 bases and 2 bases respectively, with 14 bases between them. CDR3 in amino acids: CASKSLGGNTEAFF. The CDR3 DNA reads as TGTGCCAGCAAGAGCTTAGGGGGAAACACTGAAGCTTTCTTT.

The J gene is TRBJ2-7, the V gene TRBV30; perhaps TRBD1 as D (5 bases). This CDR3 spans 12 amino acids. CDR1 GTSNPN and CDR2 SVGIG come from the germline V gene (reference sequence). Trimming shortened V by 1 base and J by 3 bases, and 7 bases separated the two germline ends. CDR3: CAWSDRFYEQYF. CDR3 in DNA: TGTGCCTGGAGTGACAGGTTCTACGAGCAGTACTTC. The complete variable domain, with remaining parts taken from reference TRBV30 and TRBJ2-7, reads SQTIHQWPATLVQPVGSPLSLECTVEGTSNPNLYWYRQAAGRGLQLLFYSVGIGQISSEVPQNLSASRPQDRQFILSSKKLLLSDSGFYLCAWSDRFYEQYFGPGTRLTVT.

Concerning this clonotype itself: This sequence may be a read error, since a much larger clone differs from it by one base. For the CDR3, the DNA is TGTGCCAGCAGTTTAGAACAAGGGTGGTGTGGCTACACCTTC. This sequence encodes CASSLEQGWCGYTF. The J gene is TRBJ1-2, the V gene TRBV28; D is unclear. Germline assignment: CDR1 MDHEN and CDR2 SYDVKM. V dropped 2 bases and J dropped 7 bases, with 14 bases sitting between them. There are 14 residues in the CDR3.

This clonotype was picked up a small number of times. J is TRBJ1-1 and V is TRBV27; TRBD1 matches at 10 bases. The CDR3 extends over 18 amino acids. Looked up from germline, CDR1 is MNHEY and CDR2 is SMNVEV (reference sequence). V gave up 5 bases and J gave up 0 bases; unmatched junction bases: 12. CDR3 sequence reads: CASSQKIRGTGVNTEAFF. CDR3 in DNA: TGTGCCAGCAGTCAGAAAATAAGGGGGACAGGGGTGAACACTGAAGCTTTCTTT.

This clonotype has just a few counts. J is TRBJ1-1 and V is TRBV7-9; D is undetermined. The CDR3 has 14 residues. The germline CDR1 and CDR2 sequences are SEHNR and FQNEAQ (reference sequence). V lost 3 bases and J lost 1, with 9 bases in between. CDR3 sequence: CASSFLGGNTEAFF. DNA for the CDR3: TGTGCCAGCAGCTTTCTGGGCGGGAACACTGAAGCTTTCTTT.

V usage is TRBV7-3 and J usage is TRBJ2-7; unclear D gene. This CDR3 comprises 15 residues. V gave up 2 bases and J gave up 3 bases, with 14 bases separating them. CDR1 and CDR2 from the germline V gene are SGHTA and FQGTGA. CDR3 protein: CASSLWAGRDYEQYF. The CDR3 DNA is TGTGCCAGCAGCTTATGGGCTGGCCGCGACTACGAGCAGTACTTC.

J is TRBJ1-1 and V is TRBV10-2, with 8 bases that match TRBD1. V was pared by 2 bases and J by 10 bases, with 0 bases of the junction left unmatched. Germline assignment: CDR1 WSHSY and CDR2 SAAADI. CDR3 length: 11 amino acids. The CDR3: CASSEDRGAFF. The CDR3 DNA follows: TGCGCCAGCAGTGAGGACAGGGGAGCTTTCTTT.

This clonotype turned up a few times. V usage is TRBV29-1 and J usage is TRBJ1-1; D is possibly TRBD1 (6 bases). This CDR3 region has 12 residues. Looked up from germline, CDR1 is SQVTM and CDR2 is ANQGSEA. With 4 bases removed from V and 2 bases from J, the gap between germline ends came to 8 bases. CDR3 sequence reads: CSVGQANTEAFF. As DNA, the CDR3 is TGCAGCGTTGGACAGGCCAACACTGAAGCTTTCTTT.

In its sample, this clonotype was seen a few times. V usage is TRBV11-2 and J usage is TRBJ1-5; D is perhaps TRBD1 (5 bases). The CDR3 has 15 residues. Germline V gene lookup returns CDR1 SGHAT and CDR2 FQNNGV. V was cut by 1 base and J by 1 base, with 8 bases left in between. The CDR3 coding sequence is TGTGCCAGCAGCTTAGCCTGGGGCAGCAATCAGCCCCAGCATTTT. Translating gives CASSLAWGSNQPQHF.

For this clonotype: A much bigger clone sits one base away, suggesting this may be a read error. The chain has TRBV11-2 and TRBJ1-1, with 8 bases identical to TRBD1. The V and J ends lost 2 bases and 3 bases, in that order; junction bases with no gene match: 2. Germline values: CDR1 SGHAT, CDR2 FQNNGV. This CDR3 is 14 amino acids long. The CDR3 region is CASSLNRGYTEAFF. CDR3 sequence (DNA): TGTGCCAGCAGCTTAAACAGGGGGTACACTGAAGCTTTCTTT.

This clonotype was detected once. V gene TRBV19 combines with J gene TRBJ1-3; D call uncertain. Germline V lookup: CDR1 LNHDA, CDR2 SQIVND (reference sequence). V was trimmed by 7 bases and J by 2 bases, leaving 12 bases between them. The CDR3 covers 14 residues. The CDR3 sequence is CASTEDIAGNTIYF. In DNA, the CDR3 is TGTGCCAGTACCGAAGACATCGCTGGAAACACCATATATTTT.

Many counts were recorded for this clonotype. The rearrangement uses TRBV12-3 or TRBV12-4 and TRBJ1-6; D is ambiguous. V lost 6 bases, J lost 8 bases, and 14 bases lay in between. This CDR3 has 14 amino acids. The CDR3 loop reads CASRRTEVDSPLHF. CDR3 DNA sequence: TGTGCCAGCAGACGGACGGAAGTGGATTCACCCCTCCACTTT.

This clonotype was observed a handful of times. The V and J genes are TRBV3-1 and TRBJ1-1, with a possible D match to TRBD1 (5 bases). This CDR3 region has 12 residues. Trimming removed 1 base at V and 7 bases at J, with 7 bases between. Germline CDR1 reads LGHDT; CDR2 reads YNNKEL (reference sequence). The CDR3 reads CASSQVRGEAFF. CDR3 bases: TGTGCCAGCAGCCAAGTGAGGGGTGAAGCTTTCTTT.

This clonotype has at least ten counts. For the CDR3, the DNA is TGTGCCACCAGCGAGACAGGATCTTATGGCTACACCTTC. Its protein is CATSETGSYGYTF. The J gene is TRBJ1-2, the V gene TRBV15; possible D gene TRBD1, 6 bases. CDR3 length: 13 residues. Germline V gives CDR1 LNHNV, CDR2 YYDKDF (reference sequence). Deletions cut 5 bases from V and 5 bases from J, with 12 bases between.

The rearrangement joins TRBV10-2 to TRBJ1-1; D gene uncertain. CDR1 is WSHSY, CDR2 SAAADI, per germline. There are 10 residues in the CDR3. With 7 bases removed from V and 7 bases from J, the gap between germline ends came to 7 bases. In nucleotides, the CDR3 is TGCGCCAGCAAAGAGGTTGAAGCTTTCTTT. Protein product: CASKEVEAFF.

The CDR3 nucleotides are TGCAGTTGGACCGGGCTTAATGAAAAACTGTTTTTT. Translated, it gives CSWTGLNEKLFF. The chain is built from TRBV20-1 and TRBJ1-4; D gene ambiguous. CDR1 DFQATT and CDR2 SNEGSKA come from the germline V gene (reference sequence). Between the trimmed V and J ends, which lost 8 bases and 4 bases, there was a span of 11 bases. The CDR3 runs to 12 residues.

This clonotype occurred many times. The chain recombines TRBV3-1 with TRBJ2-7; D is uncertain. Germline CDR1 and CDR2: LGHDT and YNNKEL (reference sequence). CDR3 length: 13 residues. Trimming removed 4 bases from V and 1 base from J, with 8 bases in between. CDR3 loop: CASSRQPSYEQYF. The CDR3 DNA follows: TGTGCCAGCAGCCGCCAGCCATCCTACGAGCAGTACTTC.